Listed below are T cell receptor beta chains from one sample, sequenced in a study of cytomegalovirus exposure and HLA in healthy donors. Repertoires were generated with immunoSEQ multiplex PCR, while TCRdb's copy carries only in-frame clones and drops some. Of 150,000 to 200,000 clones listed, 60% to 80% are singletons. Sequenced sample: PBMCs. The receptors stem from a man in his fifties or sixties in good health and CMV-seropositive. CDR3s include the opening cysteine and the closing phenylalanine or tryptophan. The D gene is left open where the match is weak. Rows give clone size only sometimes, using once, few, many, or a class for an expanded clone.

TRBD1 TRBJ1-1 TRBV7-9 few TGTGCCAGCAGCTTAGCGAAGGGGGCTACGAACACTGAAGCTTTCTTT CASSLAKGATNTEAFF
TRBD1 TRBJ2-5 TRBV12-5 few TGTGCTAGTGGTATGACCCCATCCGGGACAGGGGTTGGGGAGACCCAGTACTTC CASGMTPSGTGVGETQYF
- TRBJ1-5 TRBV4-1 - TGCGCCAGCAGCCAGAGGGGGGGGCCGGGATATAGCAATCAGCCCCAGCATTTT CASSQRGGPGYSNQPQHF
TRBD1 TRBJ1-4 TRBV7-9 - TGTGCCAGCAGCCCCCGGGGACAGGGTATGGAAAAACTGTTTTTT CASSPRGQGMEKLFF
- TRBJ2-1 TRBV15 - TGTGCCACCAGCAGGGAACTAACAGGAAACAATGAGCAGTTCTTC CATSRELTGNNEQFF
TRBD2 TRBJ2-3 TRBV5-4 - TGTGCCAGCAGTCTTAGCGGGGGGTTAGGGACAGATACGCAGTATTTT CASSLSGGLGTDTQYF
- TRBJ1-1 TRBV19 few TGTGCCAGTAGTACCCCCACTCCCGGGGGGGCCACTGAAGCTTTCTTT CASSTPTPGGATEAFF
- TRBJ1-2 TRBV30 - TGTGCCTGGAGTCCCGGACTGGCGGTGGATGGCTACACCTTC CAWSPGLAVDGYTF
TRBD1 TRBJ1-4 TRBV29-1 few TGCAGCGTTTCGACAGGGGGGAGAGAAAAACTGTTTTTT CSVSTGGREKLFF
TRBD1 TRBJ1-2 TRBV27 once TGTGCCAGCAGTTCTAGACGACAGGGTGGCGGTGGCTACACCTTC CASSSRRQGGGGYTF
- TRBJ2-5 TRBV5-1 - TGCGCCAGCAGCTTGGGGCAGGGAAAGTCCGAGACCCAGTACTTC CASSLGQGKSETQYF
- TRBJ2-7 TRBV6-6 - TGTGCCAGCAGTTTCCAGAAAGAGGGATCCCACGAGCAGTACTTC CASSFQKEGSHEQYF
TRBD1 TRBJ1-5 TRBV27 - TGTGCCAGCAGTCCTGGGACAGGGAACACGATTAGCAATCAGCCCCAGCATTTT CASSPGTGNTISNQPQHF
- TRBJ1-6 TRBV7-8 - TGTGCCAGCAGCTTAGGTACAGGGAGATCGATTAATTCACCCCTCCACTTT CASSLGTGRSINSPLHF
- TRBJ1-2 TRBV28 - TGTGCCAGCACCAGGTTGACGAGCTATGGCTACACCTTC CASTRLTSYGYTF
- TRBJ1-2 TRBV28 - TGTGCCAGCATCGCAGTCACTAACTATGGCTACACCTTC CASIAVTNYGYTF
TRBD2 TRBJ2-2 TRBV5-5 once TGTGCCAGCAGCTTCGAGAACGGGGGGACTGGGGAGCTGTTTTTT CASSFENGGTGELFF
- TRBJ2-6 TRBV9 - TGTGCCAGCAGCGTAGAATCCGGGAATGGTGGGGCCAACGTCCTGACTTTC CASSVESGNGGANVLTF
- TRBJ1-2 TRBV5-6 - TGTGCCAGCAGCTTGGAGGGTAGGGGATTAAGCTATGGCTACACCTTC CASSLEGRGLSYGYTF
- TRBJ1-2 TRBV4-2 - TGTGCCAGCAGCCAAGATACAGTTGGCGCAGCCACCTTC CASSQDTVGAATF
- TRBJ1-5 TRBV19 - TGTGCCAGTAGCCCCAGTTTCAATCCCCAGCATTTT CASSPSFNPQHF
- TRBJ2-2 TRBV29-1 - TGCAGCGCCGGAGCCGGGGGACGAAACACCGGGGAGCTGTTTTTT CSAGAGGRNTGELFF
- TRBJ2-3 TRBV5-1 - TGCGCCAGCAGCTTGGGGACGGGGGGCCGCACAGATACGCAGTATTTT CASSLGTGGRTDTQYF
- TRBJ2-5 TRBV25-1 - TGTGCCAGCAGTGAATCCGGGAGGTACTTC CASSESGRYF
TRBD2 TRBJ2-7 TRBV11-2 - TGTGCCAGCAGCTTAACTAGCGCGTTCCACGAGCAGTACTTC CASSLTSAFHEQYF
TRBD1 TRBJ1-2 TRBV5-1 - TGCGCCAGCAGCGGGGAGACAGGGAACTATGGCTACACCTTC CASSGETGNYGYTF
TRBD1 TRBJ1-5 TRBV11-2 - TGTGCCAGCAGCCGGGGACAGTTCAATCAGCCCCAGCATTTT CASSRGQFNQPQHF
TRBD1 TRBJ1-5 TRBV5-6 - TGTGCCAGCAGCACTAGGACAGGGTTCATCTTGGGAAAACAGCCCCAGCATTTT CASSTRTGFILGKQPQHF
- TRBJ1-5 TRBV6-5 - TGTGCCAGCAGTTTAGGGGGAACGGGTCCCCAGCATTTT CASSLGGTGPQHF
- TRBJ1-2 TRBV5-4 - TGTGCCAGCAGCTTCAACAGCCCGTCCCATGGCTACACCTTC CASSFNSPSHGYTF
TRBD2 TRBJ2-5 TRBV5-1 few TGCGCCAGCAGCGCGGGGACTAACGGAGAGACCCAGTACTTC CASSAGTNGETQYF
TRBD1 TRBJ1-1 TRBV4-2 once TGTGCCAGCAGCCATCGGCGGGACAGGGGCCCGGGAGGTTTGTCTGAAGCTTTCTTT CASSHRRDRGPGGLSEAFF
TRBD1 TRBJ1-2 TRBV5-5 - TGTGCCAGCAGCTTGGGGACAGGGGGTCCCCGATCCGCTGGCTACACCTTC CASSLGTGGPRSAGYTF
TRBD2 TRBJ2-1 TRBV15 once TGTGCCACCAGCAGAGATTCGGGGGGTGAGGATGAGCAGTTCTTC CATSRDSGGEDEQFF
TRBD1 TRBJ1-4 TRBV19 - TGTGCCAGTAGGGACAGGTCAACAACTAATGAAAAACTGTTTTTT CASRDRSTTNEKLFF
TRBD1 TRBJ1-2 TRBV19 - TGTGCCAGTAGTAGAACAGGGGAGAGGTATGGCTACACCTTC CASSRTGERYGYTF
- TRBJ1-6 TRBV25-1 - TGTGCCAGCAGTGATCGACAGGTGAATAATTCACCCCTCCACTTT CASSDRQVNNSPLHF
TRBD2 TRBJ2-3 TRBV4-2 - TGTGCCAGCAGCCAAGACCCGGGACTAGCGGGCACAGATACGCAGTATTTT CASSQDPGLAGTDTQYF
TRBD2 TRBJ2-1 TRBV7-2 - TGTGCCAGCAGCTTAGGGGGGGGGTGGACTAGCGGGGTCAATGAGCAGTTCTTC CASSLGGGWTSGVNEQFF
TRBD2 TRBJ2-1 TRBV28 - TGTGCCAGCAGAGAAACTAGCGGGGGGGCCAATGAGCAGTTCTTC CASRETSGGANEQFF